This record concerns one T cell receptor (beta chain) sequence. What it binds is not known. Amplification used 60 Vbeta primers and 13 Jbeta primers. The protocol was immunoSEQ multiplex PCR, while the TCRdb copy is restricted to in-frame clones and leaves out a portion. The sample records 100,000 to 150,000 clones, 75% to 85% being singletons. This sample stems from a study of cytomegalovirus exposure and HLA in healthy donors. Study-wide results and caveats: There were some 150 TCR beta chains listed as cytomegalovirus-associated. In a later analysis, CMV-associated beta chains were mostly HLA-associated, it appeared. Most subjects had HLA-A and HLA-B alleles reportedly predicted accurately by TCR beta sequences. In vitro checks showed that three CMV-associated chains really do target CMV antigens.

This CDR3 contains 13 residues. Germline V gene lookup returns CDR1 SNHLY and CDR2 FYNNEI. The sample comprised PBMCs. The TCR was taken from a woman aged 40 to 50 in good health and CMV-seronegative. V is TRBV2 and J is TRBJ1-3; 7 bases align to TRBD1. This CDR3 is CAGTASSGNTIYF. The CDR3 DNA follows: TGTGCGGGGACAGCGAGCTCTGGAAACACCATATATTTT.